This T cell receptor beta chain was sequenced in a study of T cells in Graves' hyperthyroidism and ophthalmopathy. Study-wide results and caveats: Median prediction lead before ophthalmopathy onset was around 7 months with the model. Expanded thyroid clonotypes (above 0.001) were mostly also found in blood. A model of 13 V-J pairs discriminated ophthalmopathy from stable hyperthyroidism.

TCR beta CDR3 regions were amplified from RNA. HTBI primers were the set used in a first-round RT-PCR of the TCR CDR3. TCRdb re-called the multiplex PCR reads with MiXCR, one entry per CDR3 protein. The sample consists of a few hundred thousand distinct CDR3 sequences, approximately 16% of them appearing once. About this clonotype: The antigen is undetermined.

Germline V gene sequence: CDR1 DFQATT, CDR2 SNEGSKA (reference sequence). CDR3 length: 13 residues. Orbital computed tomography and thyroid ultrasound, together with serum TRAb and thyroxine and clinical symptoms, were used for diagnoses. The chain recombines TRBV20-1 with TRBJ2-5, with D possibly TRBD1 on 5 matching bases. Material: blood. The TCR originated in a woman between 35 and 50 years old with Graves' ophthalmopathy. CDR3 in DNA: TGCAGCTGGCCCAGACAGCCTCAAGAGACCCAGTACTTC. Translating gives CSWPRQPQETQYF.